The source of this T cell receptor beta chain is a study of T-cell memory formation after mild COVID-19. Regarding this clonotype: Its antigen remains unknown.

V was pared by 1 base and J by 5 bases, with 8 bases of the junction left unmatched. Germline-derived CDR1 and CDR2 are SGHTA and FQGNSA. There are 16 residues in the CDR3. Notes on the study in general: Later expanders leaned CD4+, whereas day 15 to 85 contracting clones were balanced CD4/CD8. There were some responding clones in pre-infection memory, which suggested that cross-reactive memory had joined. Among contracting clones, CD4+ were mainly CM/EM and CD8+ enriched in EMRA.

One entry per CDR3 protein, called by TCRdb with MiXCR from the 5' RACE reads. The sample shows just over 60,000 distinct CDR3 sequences, approximately 9% of them seen only once. The sequencing input was PBMCs or a T cell subset sorted from them (not recorded which). The receptor comes from a man between 18 and 29 years old who had mild COVID-19 (a few samples of this study predate the infection). Cell type and time point are not known. J is TRBJ2-3 and V is TRBV7-2, with 8 bases aligning to TRBD2. CDR3 sequence reads: CASSLDRRGVKDTQYF. The CDR3 DNA reads TGTGCCAGCAGCTTAGATCGGCGGGGGGTCAAAGATACGCAGTATTTT.